This T cell receptor (beta chain) was obtained from a study of blood T cell repertoires in COVID-19. In the original analysis: Nucleated cell counts were estimated from reference gene primer amplification. TCRdb keeps only in-frame clones here, not all; method: immunoSEQ multiplex PCR. The DNA was the basis for D and trimming; V, J and clone size are from that table. The data contain a few hundred thousand clones, approximately 90% of them singletons. The ends were cut back, 3 bases at V and 7 bases at J, with 16 bases in the middle. This CDR3 contains 16 residues. From germline, CDR1 is MNHNS and CDR2 SASEGT.

The sequence was collected from a woman aged 25 to 39 with active or convalescent COVID-19. The sample was peripheral blood. This chain connects TRBV6-1 to TRBJ1-6; TRBD1 might be the D (5 bases). The CDR3 loop is CASSDPHTGRNSPLHF. CDR3 nucleotide sequence: TGTGCCAGCAGTGACCCCCACACAGGCCGGAATTCACCCCTCCACTTT.